This T cell receptor beta chain was identified during a study of blood T cell repertoires in COVID-19. Turning to the study itself: Samples representing acute and convalescent COVID-19 were sourced from the United States, Italy and Spain. T cells, B-cell-depleted T cells, or PBMCs provided the cDNA or gDNA that served as material.

In the original workflow: Counts of nucleated cells, estimated from reference gene primer amplification, were obtained. TCRdb's table, derived via immunoSEQ multiplex PCR, lists solely in-frame clones and lacks some. For V, J and clone size, that table is used; D and trimming come from the DNA. The sample lists 92,000 or so clones; approximately 90% were seen once. Germline V lookup: CDR1 SQVTM, CDR2 ANQGSEA. V was shortened by 7 bases and J by 3 bases, with 15 bases between the two germline ends. The CDR3 has 14 residues. The sequenced sample was peripheral blood. The rearrangement joins TRBV29-1 to TRBJ2-2, with D perhaps TRBD1 (5 bases). The sequence came from a man in his 60s with acute or convalescent COVID-19. The CDR3 reads CSGSSFRDTGELFF. The CDR3 nucleotides read TGCAGCGGATCATCCTTCAGGGACACCGGGGAGCTGTTTTTT.